Included here is one T cell receptor (beta chain) sequence, with context. Sequencing was performed with immunoSEQ multiplex PCR; in TCRdb, only in-frame clones are kept and a portion is missing. The sample consists of 38,000 or so clones, around 91% of them appearing once. The CDR3 consists of 15 residues. Germline CDR1 reads SGHTA; CDR2 reads FQGNSA. The ends were cut back, 5 bases at V and 3 bases at J, with 17 bases in the middle. These data are taken from a study of T cell changes during pregnancy in multiple sclerosis. Sequencing used CD4+ T cells from peripheral blood mononuclear cells, obtained in the second trimester of pregnancy. This sequence joins TRBV7-2 and TRBJ2-7; D possibly corresponds to TRBD2 (5 bases). The TCR sequence derives from a female donor in good health, enrolled as a control in a pregnancy study. CDR3 DNA sequence: TGTGCCAGCAGCGCTCAGGTTGGACGGGGCTACGAGCAGTACTTC. Its translation: CASSAQVGRGYEQYF.